Listed here are 19 T cell receptor beta chains from one sample, sequenced in a study of T cell responses to AZD1222 COVID-19 vaccine. Sequencing used immunoSEQ multiplex PCR; TCRdb keeps in-frame clones, though not all of them. The sample carries approximately 140,000 clones, over 75% recorded once. Sample: peripheral blood, taken on day 0 of AZD1222 vaccination. The receptors were gathered from an adult in good health.

The J gene is TRBJ1-4, the V gene TRBV7-8; 9 bases agree with TRBD1. The CDR3 covers 15 residues. The germline V gene has CDR1 SGHVS and CDR2 FQNEAQ. The V and J ends lost 3 bases and 5 bases, in that order; junction bases with no gene match: 4. This CDR3 reads CASSFSGTGNEKLFF. The CDR3 coding sequence is TGTGCCAGCAGCTTTTCCGGGACAGGGAATGAAAAACTGTTTTTT. Full variable domain (rest looked up from reference TRBV7-8 and TRBJ1-4): GAGVSQSPRYKVAKRGQDVALRCDPISGHVSLFWYQQALGQGPEFLTYFQNEAQLDKSGLPSDRFFAERPEGSVSTLKIQRTQQEDSAVYLCASSFSGTGNEKLFFGSGTQLSVL.

CDR3 sequence reads: CASSGLAGGEQYF. Here the CDR3 DNA reads TGTGCCAGCAGCGGACTAGCGGGAGGTGAGCAGTACTTC. The chain joins TRBV6-5 to TRBJ2-7, with TRBD2 matching over 14 bases. The germline V gene has CDR1 MNHEY and CDR2 SVGAGI. The CDR3 loop spans 13 amino acids. V shed 6 bases and J 7 bases; nucleotides not matched to a gene: 2.

CDR3 protein: CASSLSYETYEQYF. As DNA, the CDR3 is TGTGCCAGCAGCTTAAGCTATGAGACCTACGAGCAGTACTTC. The rearrangement uses TRBV11-3 and TRBJ2-7; no clear D gene. The CDR3 length is 14 residues. CDR1 is SGHNT and CDR2 is YENEEA in the germline V gene. Trimming removed 2 bases at V and 2 bases at J, with 10 bases between.

This clone has only one observation. The V gene is TRBV18, the J gene TRBJ2-1; TRBD2 matches 9 bases. Germline CDR1 is KGHSH and CDR2 is LQKENI. V shed 3 bases and J 7 bases; nucleotides not matched to a gene: 13. CDR3 size: 17 residues. CDR3 loop: CASSPFLGGRAENEQFF. For the CDR3, the DNA is TGTGCCAGCTCACCTTTCCTAGGCGGGAGGGCCGAGAATGAGCAGTTCTTC.

The gene calls are TRBV28 and TRBJ2-5, with 7 bases identical to TRBD2. Germline V gives CDR1 MDHEN, CDR2 SYDVKM. The CDR3 has 14 amino acids. V shed 0 bases and J 5 bases; nucleotides not matched to a gene: 3. The chain's CDR3 is CASSLWAGDETQYF. CDR3 in DNA: TGTGCCAGCAGTTTATGGGCGGGAGACGAGACCCAGTACTTC.

This rearrangement joins TRBV30 to TRBJ1-5; D gene uncertain. The V gene lost 5 bases and the J gene lost 4 bases, with 15 bases spanning the gap. The CDR3 has 14 amino acids. Germline assignment: CDR1 GTSNPN and CDR2 SVGIG (reference sequence). CDR3 in DNA: TGTGCCTGGCAGTCTGACCGACCAAATCAGCCCCAGCATTTT. Translation: CAWQSDRPNQPQHF.

The chain recombines TRBV30 with TRBJ2-7, with D hard to call. Looked up from germline, CDR1 is GTSNPN and CDR2 is SVGIG (reference sequence). CDR3 length equals 12 residues. The CDR3 protein is CAASEETYEQYF. The CDR3 nucleotides are TGTGCTGCGAGCGAGGAAACCTACGAGCAGTACTTC.

This rearrangement joins TRBV19 to TRBJ2-3; the match to TRBD1 covers 7 bases. J was trimmed by 0 bases and V by 5 bases; bases with no gene match: 11. Germline assignment: CDR1 LNHDA and CDR2 SQIVND (reference sequence). This CDR3 region has 17 residues. CDR3 sequence: CASSSWDRRKSTDTQYF. For the CDR3, the DNA is TGTGCCAGTAGTTCCTGGGACAGAAGGAAAAGCACAGATACGCAGTATTTT.

The V gene is TRBV11-3, the J gene TRBJ2-7; a possible D gene is TRBD1 (5 bases). The CDR3 loop spans 14 amino acids. V lost 5 bases to trimming and J lost 1 base, with 12 bases between them. Germline V gene lookup returns CDR1 SGHNT and CDR2 YENEEA. The CDR3: CASSPGWASYEQYF. In DNA, the CDR3 is TGTGCCAGCAGCCCAGGGTGGGCATCCTACGAGCAGTACTTC.

This clone came up once. The rearrangement links TRBV14 to TRBJ2-7; D remains ambiguous. Germline values: CDR1 SGHDN, CDR2 FVKESK. The CDR3 spans 11 residues. V shed 0 bases and J shed 3 bases, with 0 bases lying between them. The CDR3 spells CASSQDYEQYF. In nucleotides, the CDR3 is TGTGCCAGCAGCCAAGACTACGAGCAGTACTTC.

The chain combines TRBV2 with TRBJ2-7, with TRBD2 as a possible D gene (5 bases). Trimming removed 0 bases at V and 5 bases at J, with 14 bases between. Germline lookup yields CDR1 SNHLY and CDR2 FYNNEI. CDR3 length: 15 residues. The CDR3 nucleotides read TGTGCCAGCAGTGAAGCGCTTCGAGGGCCCCACGAGCAGTACTTC. As protein: CASSEALRGPHEQYF.

CDR3 loop: CASSFYNEQFF. CDR3 sequence (DNA): TGTGCCAGCAGTTTTTACAATGAGCAGTTCTTC. The J gene is TRBJ2-1, the V gene TRBV27; D is uncertain. Trimming removed 3 bases at V and 4 bases at J, with 1 base between. The length of the CDR3 is 11 residues. Germline V gene lookup returns CDR1 MNHEY and CDR2 SMNVEV (reference sequence).

The V gene is TRBV7-3, the J gene TRBJ1-2, with D maybe TRBD1 (6 bases). V dropped 5 bases and J dropped 8 bases, with 21 bases sitting between them. In germline, CDR1 is SGHTA, CDR2 FQGTGA. The CDR3 extends over 15 amino acids. CDR3 bases: TGTGCCAGCAGCCCGGACAGCAACCGTCTGGGCGGCTACACCTTC. Translation: CASSPDSNRLGGYTF. The full variable domain, completed using reference TRBV7-3 and TRBJ1-2, is GAGVSQTPSNKVTEKGKYVELRCDPISGHTALYWYRQSLGQGPEFLIYFQGTGAADDSGLPNDRFFAVRPEGSVSTLKIQRTERGDSAVYLCASSPDSNRLGGYTFGSGTRLTVV.

J is TRBJ2-7 and V is TRBV28, with D unclear. Germline V gene lookup returns CDR1 MDHEN and CDR2 SYDVKM. CDR3 length: 12 residues. V lost 3 bases and J 6 bases, leaving 9 bases between the germline ends. The CDR3 DNA reads TGTGCCAGCAGTTTCTATCCTGGCGAGCAGTACTTC. It yields the protein CASSFYPGEQYF.

The V and J genes are TRBV2 and TRBJ1-6, with 8 bases matching TRBD1. CDR1 is SNHLY and CDR2 is FYNNEI in the germline V gene. The CDR3 is made up of 15 amino acids. Losses at the gene ends were 6 bases for V and 5 bases for J; bases not matched to a gene: 6. CDR3 protein: CASSLGQGDNSPLHF. For the CDR3, the DNA is TGTGCCAGCAGCCTCGGACAGGGCGATAATTCACCCCTCCACTTT.

The V gene is TRBV2, the J gene TRBJ1-4, with TRBD1 matching 7 bases. CDR1 is SNHLY, CDR2 FYNNEI, per germline. This CDR3 comprises 15 residues. After removal of 8 bases from V and 4 bases from J, the junction contained 10 bases not matched to a gene. The CDR3 region is CASRPVPGGNEKLFF. The CDR3 DNA is TGTGCCAGCCGCCCGGTGCCAGGGGGTAATGAAAAACTGTTTTTT.

The chain recombines TRBV20-1 with TRBJ2-7; D is tentatively TRBD1 or TRBD2 (5 bases each). The CDR3 length is 13 residues. CDR1 DFQATT and CDR2 SNEGSKA come from the germline V gene (reference sequence). V was shortened by 3 bases and J by 1 base, with 10 bases between the two germline ends. For the CDR3, the DNA is TGCAGTGCTAGTCGGGGCATTTCCTACGAGCAGTACTTC. Amino acid sequence: CSASRGISYEQYF.

Only one count was recorded for this clone. The rearrangement links TRBV5-1 to TRBJ2-1; 10 nucleotides align to TRBD2. J lost 0 bases, V lost 1 base, and 7 bases had no gene match. The germline CDR1 and CDR2 sequences are SGHRS and YFSETQ. The CDR3 loop spans 18 amino acids. In nucleotides, the CDR3 is TGCGCCAGCAGCTTGCAAGCGGGAGGGGTCTTCTCCTACAATGAGCAGTTCTTC. This gives the protein CASSLQAGGVFSYNEQFF.

The chain combines TRBV6-8 with TRBJ1-1; TRBD1 aligns across 8 bases. In germline, CDR1 is MNHGY, CDR2 SAAAGT. V was pared by 6 bases and J by 3 bases, with 9 bases of the junction left unmatched. The CDR3 covers 15 residues. The CDR3 bases are TGTGCCAGCAGGCCGGACAGGGCACACGACACTGAAGCTTTCTTT. Amino acids: CASRPDRAHDTEAFF.